This T cell receptor (beta chain) appears in the sequencing data of a study of T cell repertoires in cytomegalovirus infection. CDR1 is MDHEN and CDR2 is SYDVKM in the germline V gene. The CDR3 has 14 residues. With 7 bases removed from V and 0 bases from J, the gap between germline ends came to 12 bases. Note on this clonotype: No antigen is known for it.

TCRdb re-called the reads through MiXCR, storing one row per CDR3 protein. The table records approximately 990,000 distinct CDR3 sequences, roughly 31% of them present only once. The sample in question was cultured CD8+ T cells from PBMCs, obtained from culture after CMV antigen stimulation. The chain employs TRBV28 and TRBJ1-2; a weak D match, TRBD1 (5 bases). The sequence derives from a human donor in good health (CMV status not recorded). Some clones in this sample may be carry-over from other donors' samples. The CDR3 region is CASTGPGPNYGYTF. In DNA, the CDR3 is TGTGCCAGCACCGGCCCGGGGCCTAACTATGGCTACACCTTC.